This T cell receptor beta chain was found in a study of T cells after yellow fever vaccination. The ends lost 0 bases at V and 0 bases at J; junction bases unmatched: 12. The CDR3 contains 21 residues. The germline V gene has CDR1 MGHRA and CDR2 YSYEKL. Template switching by 5'RACE produced TCR cDNA, adding a universal primer site and UMIs. One entry per CDR3 protein results from TCRdb running MiXCR on the 5' RACE reads. The table lists some 350,000 distinct CDR3 sequences, roughly 11% of them singletons. This clonotype was observed a handful of times. V and J are TRBV4-1 and TRBJ2-4; 12 bases are shared with TRBD2. The sequencing used PBMCs, collected on the day of the first yellow fever vaccination. This clonotype originated in a man aged 18 to 30 who received the YFV17D yellow fever vaccine. CDR3 region: CASSQELAGGPRQLAKNIQYF. CDR3 DNA: TGCGCCAGCAGCCAAGAGCTAGCGGGGGGGCCCAGGCAGCTAGCCAAAAACATTCAGTACTTC.